The source of this T cell receptor (beta chain) is a study of PD-1 blockade in classical Hodgkin lymphoma. Time point of the sample: cycle 4 day 1 (C4D1), after around six weeks of nivolumab. After autologous stem cell transplantation all patients relapsed, and prior brentuximab vedotin exposure differed between cohorts. Investigators obtained CD8+ T cells from thawed PBMCs by magnetic negative selection. Classification of best responses gave complete response, partial response or progressive disease. The count of this clone is one. Its antigen is unidentified. Some clones are missing from TCRdb's copy, which holds only in-frame ones; the method was immunoSEQ multiplex PCR. This sample has 4,500 or so clones, with about 70% found just once. The study's findings and limits: Those starting nivolumab under 1 year post-ASCT were excluded. Only CD4+ TCR diversity, not CD8+, had risen significantly by C4D1.

This clonotype was sampled from a human donor with classical Hodgkin lymphoma. Material: CD8+ T cells from blood, obtained before the fourth cycle of nivolumab.

The CDR3 region has the DNA TGTGCCAGCAGTCTCCGAGCGGGGGGCTCCTACGAGCAGTACTTC. Its protein product is CASSLRAGGSYEQYF. The chain links TRBV27 to TRBJ2-7; 9 bases fit TRBD2. Looked up from germline, CDR1 is MNHEY and CDR2 is SMNVEV (reference sequence). The V and J ends lost 5 bases and 0 bases, in that order; junction bases with no gene match: 5. The CDR3 contains 15 residues.